These T cell receptor beta chains were read from a single sample in a study of T cell repertoires in cytomegalovirus infection. TCRdb called the reads again in MiXCR, with one record for every CDR3 protein. The data show some 600,000 distinct CDR3 sequences, 20% to 30% seen once. Sample: CD8+ T cells from PBMCs. The receptor source for this set is a human donor in good health (CMV status not recorded). Some clones in this sample may be carry-over from other donors' samples. Each CDR3 is given without its conserved first and last residue.

TRBV14	TRBJ2-5	ASSQEVAETQY
TRBV20-1	TRBJ2-7	SARDKSGAYEQY
TRBV6-2/TRBV6-3	TRBJ1-5	ASSANRQPQH
TRBV7-2	TRBJ2-5	ASSLVSTGEETQY
TRBV2	TRBJ2-7	ASSEARGIFYEQY
TRBV29-1	TRBJ2-5	SVEFEWETQY
TRBV7-7	TRBJ2-7	ASSLGQGSHEQY
TRBV7-6	TRBJ1-2	ASSYLGTGDGYGYT
TRBV7-9	TRBJ1-2	ASSLRRGKANYGYT
TRBV19	TRBJ1-1	ASSTGTMGAEAF
TRBV20-1	TRBJ1-1	SARDNTEAF
TRBV29-1	TRBJ1-2	SVDGGLRGGYT
TRBV7-9	TRBJ1-2	ASSLSRDAFNYGYT
TRBV14	TRBJ2-1	ASSLTGHYNEQF
TRBV5-6	TRBJ2-4	ASSFGLGGGNIQY
TRBV7-8	TRBJ2-7	ASSSWTGEGPYEQY
TRBV28	TRBJ1-6	ASSSQGSYNSPLH
TRBV6-6	TRBJ2-5	ASWGRGPKEETQY
TRBV2	TRBJ1-5	ASGPLSGGQQH
TRBV28	TRBJ1-2	ARISDDWDCTYGYT
TRBV7-9	TRBJ2-2	ASSLPSNTGELF
TRBV5-1	TRBJ2-3	ASSPGTFTDTQY
TRBV10-3	TRBJ2-1	LPRGSPYNEQF
TRBV4-3	TRBJ2-3	ASSVRTSGSSTDTQY
TRBV7-9	TRBJ2-1	ASSSPGPREIDEQF
TRBV19	TRBJ1-1	ASTVRGNTEAF
TRBV18	TRBJ2-1	ASSPQEAGADCNEQF
TRBV4-1	TRBJ2-4	ASSQEPVAKNIQY
TRBV14	TRBJ2-7	ASSQVSGLAGPYEQY
TRBV20-1	TRBJ1-1	SAKDRGYTEAF
TRBV12-3/TRBV12-4	TRBJ1-1	ASSFSFGVVNTEAF